The entry below describes one TCR beta chain. The sample originates from a study of blood T cell repertoires in COVID-19. Germline CDR1 reads MNHEY; CDR2 reads SVGAGI. The length of the CDR3 is 12 residues. Losses at the gene ends were 6 bases for V and 5 bases for J; bases not matched to a gene: 2. Sequencing was performed with immunoSEQ multiplex PCR; in TCRdb, only in-frame clones are kept and a portion is missing. The sample carries 320,000 or so clones, about 89% recorded once. The TCR originated in a man between 60 and 75 years old who had recovered from COVID-19. Sequenced: PBMCs or T cells enriched from blood (not recorded which). The chain is built from TRBV6-5 and TRBJ1-2, with TRBD1 matching over 8 bases. DNA for the CDR3: TGTGCCAGCAGCCAGGGGGCGTATGGCTACACCTTC. Protein sequence: CASSQGAYGYTF.